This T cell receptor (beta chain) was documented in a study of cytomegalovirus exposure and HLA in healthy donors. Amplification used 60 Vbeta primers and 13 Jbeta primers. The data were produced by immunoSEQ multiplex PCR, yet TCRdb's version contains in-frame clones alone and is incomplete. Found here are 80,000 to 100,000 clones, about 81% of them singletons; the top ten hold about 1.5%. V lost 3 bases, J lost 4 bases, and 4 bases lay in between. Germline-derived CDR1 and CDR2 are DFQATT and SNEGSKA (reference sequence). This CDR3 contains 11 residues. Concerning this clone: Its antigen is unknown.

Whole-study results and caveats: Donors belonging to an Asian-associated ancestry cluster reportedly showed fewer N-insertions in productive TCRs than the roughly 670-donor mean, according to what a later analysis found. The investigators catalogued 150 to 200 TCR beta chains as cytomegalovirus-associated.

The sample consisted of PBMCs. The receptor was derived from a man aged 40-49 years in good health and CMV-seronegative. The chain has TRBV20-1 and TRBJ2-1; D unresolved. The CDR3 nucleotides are TGCAGTGCTAGCCATTACAATGAGCAGTTCTTC. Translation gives CSASHYNEQFF.